This passage covers 22 T cell receptor beta chains from one sample sequenced in a study of cytomegalovirus exposure and HLA in healthy donors. PCR involved 60 Vbeta and 13 Jbeta primers. Data came from immunoSEQ multiplex PCR; TCRdb stores just in-frame clones and leaves some out. The specimen's table records 140,000 to 150,000 clones. Sequenced material: PBMCs. The receptors were gathered from a woman in her forties or fifties in good health and CMV-seronegative.

The DNA of the CDR3 is TGTGCCAGCAGCTCCTCCAGGGACAGGGTAAACACCATATATTTT. Translation gives CASSSSRDRVNTIYF. The chain combines TRBV6-5 with TRBJ1-3; 9 bases agree with TRBD1. Unmatched junction bases numbered 9, after V lost 6 bases and J lost 6 bases. The CDR3 runs to 15 residues. CDR1 MNHEY and CDR2 SVGAGI come from the germline V gene.

The chain uses TRBV9 and TRBJ2-7; D gene unclear. Germline assignment: CDR1 SGDLS and CDR2 YYNGEE. This CDR3 comprises 13 residues. V was pared by 3 bases and J by 2 bases, with 9 bases between. CDR3 loop: CASSGSETYEQYF. In DNA form, the CDR3 reads TGTGCCAGCAGCGGGAGTGAGACCTACGAGCAGTACTTC.

CDR3: CASTDSGANVLTF. The CDR3 DNA reads TGTGCCAGCACAGACTCTGGGGCCAACGTCCTGACTTTC. The chain links TRBV6-1 to TRBJ2-6; no clear D gene. The germline V gene has CDR1 MNHNS and CDR2 SASEGT. This CDR3 contains 13 residues. Trimming pared 7 bases from V and 0 bases from J, leaving 4 bases between.

This sequence joins TRBV10-3 and TRBJ2-7; the D gene is possibly TRBD1 (6 bases). V shed 5 bases and J shed 4 bases, with 9 bases lying between them. This CDR3 is built from 12 residues. Germline V gene sequence: CDR1 ENHRY, CDR2 SYGVKD. The DNA of the CDR3 is TGTGCCATCAGTAAGGACAGTTACGAGCAGTACTTC. It specifies CAISKDSYEQYF.

V and J are TRBV4-2 and TRBJ2-2; 10 bases align to TRBD2. CDR3 length: 19 residues. The ends lost 2 bases at V and 0 bases at J; junction bases unmatched: 9. CDR1 and CDR2 (germline): LGHNA, YNFKEQ. The CDR3 DNA is TGTGCCAGCAGCCAACCGGCCGGACTAGCGGCGACGAACACCGGGGAGCTGTTTTTT. Amino acid sequence: CASSQPAGLAATNTGELFF.

The chain couples TRBV6-6 to TRBJ2-7; 7 bases agree with TRBD1. The CDR3 loop spans 12 amino acids. The ends lost 6 bases at V and 3 bases at J; junction bases unmatched: 2. Germline CDR1 reads MNHNY; CDR2 reads SVGAGI (reference sequence). DNA for the CDR3: TGTGCCAGCAGCCGGGACAGCTACGAGCAGTACTTC. As protein: CASSRDSYEQYF.

V usage is TRBV7-2 and J usage is TRBJ2-3; weak D call: TRBD2 (6 bases). CDR3 length: 15 residues. CDR1 is SGHTA, CDR2 FQGNSA, per germline. V dropped 0 bases and J dropped 0 bases, with 7 bases sitting between them. DNA of the CDR3: TGTGCCAGCAGCTTAGCAGGGAGGAGCACAGATACGCAGTATTTT. It codes for CASSLAGRSTDTQYF.

V is TRBV11-2 and J is TRBJ2-5, with 11 nucleotides matching TRBD2. The germline V gene has CDR1 SGHAT and CDR2 FQNNGV. The CDR3 is 16 amino acids. J gave up 5 bases and V 4 bases, and 9 bases lay outside the gene matches. CDR3 in amino acids: CASSWTSGLRRETQYF. CDR3 bases: TGTGCCAGCAGCTGGACTAGCGGGCTTCGAAGGGAGACCCAGTACTTC. Based on the CDR3 plus reference TRBV11-2 and TRBJ2-5, the full variable domain is EAGVAQSPRYKIIEKRQSVAFWCNPISGHATLYWYQQILGQGPKLLIQFQNNGVVDDSQLPKDRFSAERLKGVDSTLKIQPAKLEDSAVYLCASSWTSGLRRETQYFGPGTRLLVL.

The chain couples TRBV4-2 to TRBJ1-2; weak D call: TRBD1 (5 bases). CDR1 is LGHNA, CDR2 YNFKEQ, per germline. V was clipped by 0 bases and J by 7 bases, with 9 bases between them. The CDR3 has 13 residues. The CDR3 DNA sequence: TGTGCCAGCAGCCAAGACAGGGACTTTGGCTACACCTTC. It translates to CASSQDRDFGYTF.

The chain is built from TRBV5-1 and TRBJ1-6, with D maybe TRBD1 (5 bases). The V end lost 4 bases, the J end lost 5 bases, and 10 bases lay between the germline ends. The germline V gene encodes CDR1 SGHRS and CDR2 YFSETQ. This CDR3 comprises 14 residues. In nucleotides, the CDR3 is TGCGCCAGCAGCCCGACAGAAAATAATTCACCCCTCCACTTT. Its protein product is CASSPTENNSPLHF.

The chain has TRBV6-5 and TRBJ2-5; 9 bases are shared with TRBD1. CDR1 MNHEY and CDR2 SVGAGI come from the germline V gene. The CDR3 runs 13 residues. V was pared by 8 bases and J by 7 bases, with 8 bases of the junction left unmatched. DNA of the CDR3: TGTGCCAGCGGAAACCAACAGGGGGCGACCCAGTACTTC. Protein product: CASGNQQGATQYF.

The chain uses TRBV12-5 and TRBJ2-1, with D possibly matching TRBD2 (6 bases). The V and J ends lost 5 bases and 0 bases respectively, with 11 bases between them. This CDR3 is built from 15 residues. Looked up from germline, CDR1 is LGHNT and CDR2 is FRNRAP. The CDR3 loop reads CASGPGGTSYNEQFF. For the CDR3, the DNA is TGTGCTAGTGGTCCCGGAGGGACCTCCTACAATGAGCAGTTCTTC.

The V gene is TRBV11-2, the J gene TRBJ2-1, with 8 bases fitting TRBD1. There are 12 residues in the CDR3. Germline values: CDR1 SGHAT, CDR2 FQNNGV. V lost 6 bases to trimming and J lost 7 bases; unmatched junction nucleotides: 2. In DNA, the CDR3 is TGTGCCAGCAGAAGACAGGGGAATGAGCAGTTCTTC. Its protein product is CASRRQGNEQFF.

The chain combines TRBV29-1 with TRBJ2-2; no clear D. V lost 4 bases to trimming and J lost 0 bases, with 6 bases between them. Germline values: CDR1 SQVTM, CDR2 ANQGSEA. The CDR3 contains 13 residues. The CDR3 protein is CSVGRPNTGELFF. CDR3 coding DNA: TGCAGCGTTGGCAGGCCGAACACCGGGGAGCTGTTTTTT.

This chain uses TRBV7-8 with TRBJ2-7; TRBD1 matches 7 bases. This CDR3 contains 14 residues. Germline values: CDR1 SGHVS, CDR2 FQNEAQ. After removal of 5 bases from V and 3 bases from J, the junction contained 7 bases not matched to a gene. The DNA of the CDR3 is TGTGCCAGCAGCCCCGTCACAGGGGACTACGAGCAGTACTTC. Its protein is CASSPVTGDYEQYF.

The V call is TRBV7-2, the J call TRBJ1-2, with D unclear. The CDR3 loop spans 14 amino acids. Germline lookup yields CDR1 SGHTA and CDR2 FQGNSA. The V and J ends lost 6 bases and 7 bases respectively, with 18 bases between them. This chain's CDR3 is CASRISGESSGYTF. The DNA of the CDR3 is TGTGCCAGCAGGATCTCGGGAGAGAGTAGTGGCTACACCTTC.

The rearrangement links TRBV6-4 to TRBJ2-1; 10 bases match TRBD1. This CDR3 comprises 15 residues. CDR1 MRHNA and CDR2 SNTAGT come from the germline V gene. V trimming: 5 bases; J trimming: 6 bases; junction bases outside the gene matches: 7. CDR3 region: CASSNGTGEFNEQFF. For the CDR3, the DNA is TGTGCCAGCAGTAACGGGACAGGGGAATTCAATGAGCAGTTCTTC.

The rearrangement joins TRBV27 to TRBJ2-7; D is possibly TRBD1 (6 bases). V lost 5 bases, J lost 4 bases, and 12 bases lay in between. CDR3 length: 13 residues. Germline assignment: CDR1 MNHEY and CDR2 SMNVEV (reference sequence). Written as DNA, the CDR3 is TGTGCCAGCAGTCAGGGGTGGATTTACGAGCAGTACTTC. This codes for CASSQGWIYEQYF.

The rearrangement uses TRBV5-1 and TRBJ2-7; TRBD2 matches 9 bases. Trimming took 1 base from V and 3 from J; bases not matched to a gene: 2. The CDR3 is 14 amino acids. CDR1 SGHRS and CDR2 YFSETQ come from the germline V gene. The CDR3 coding sequence is TGCGCCAGCAGCTTGCCGACTAGCGGCTACGAGCAGTACTTC. Amino acids: CASSLPTSGYEQYF. Full variable domain (remainder filled in from reference TRBV5-1 and TRBJ2-7): KAGVTQTPRYLIKTRGQQVTLSCSPISGHRSVSWYQQTPGQGLQFLFEYFSETQRNKGNFPGRFSGRQFSNSRSEMNVSTLELGDSALYLCASSLPTSGYEQYFGPGTRLTVT.

The V gene is TRBV27, the J gene TRBJ2-5; D ambiguous. CDR1 is MNHEY and CDR2 is SMNVEV in the germline V gene (reference sequence). The CDR3 loop spans 11 amino acids. Trimming cost V 4 bases and J 5 bases, with 5 bases left between them. The CDR3 here is CASSYGETQYF. For the CDR3, the DNA is TGTGCCAGCAGTTACGGTGAGACCCAGTACTTC.

Worth noting for this clone: This CDR3 is also generated by other DNA sequences in the sample. The rearrangement uses TRBV6-5 and TRBJ2-1; no reliable D call. The CDR3 has 15 amino acids. CDR1 is MNHEY and CDR2 is SVGAGI in the germline V gene. V lost 0 bases to trimming and J lost 6 bases, with 12 bases between them. The CDR3 DNA reads TGTGCCAGCAGTTACTCTTTCACAGCCCCCAATGAGCAGTTCTTC. Protein: CASSYSFTAPNEQFF.

CDR3 region: CASSERAGLETQYF. The CDR3 nucleotides read TGTGCCAGCAGCGAGAGGGCAGGTTTGGAGACCCAGTACTTC. The genes are TRBV13 and TRBJ2-5; maybe TRBD2 (5 bases). Germline loops: CDR1 PRHDT, CDR2 FYEKMQ (reference sequence). V was pared by 5 bases and J by 5 bases, with 15 bases between. The CDR3 length is 14 residues.